This T cell receptor beta chain was recorded in a study of blood T cell repertoires in COVID-19. The overall study: Italy, Spain and the United States were the sources of the convalescent and acute COVID-19 samples.

Assay used: immunoSEQ multiplex PCR; TCRdb lists only in-frame clones, some missing. The sample records almost 200,000 clones, roughly 90% being singletons. Enrolled through a virtual design, the participants were between 18 and 89 years of age and came from approximately 25 US areas. Cohort assignment relied on participant-reported clinical history. Recovered participants had two consecutive negative NP/OP PCR tests, healthcare professional clearance, or symptom resolution. This CDR3 is built from 15 residues. CDR1 and CDR2 (germline): LGHDT, YNNKEL (reference sequence). Between the trimmed V and J ends, which lost 1 base and 6 bases, there was a span of 12 bases.

The sample comprised PBMCs or T cells enriched from blood (not recorded which). The TCR was taken from a young woman who had recovered from COVID-19. V and J are TRBV3-1 (or the pseudogene TRBV3-2) and TRBJ2-2; TRBD1 might be the D (6 bases). As DNA, the CDR3 is TGTGCCAGCAGCCAAGTTTCACAGGGCTCCGGGGAGCTGTTTTTT. Its translation is CASSQVSQGSGELFF.